This TCR beta chain appears in the sequencing data of a study of T cell responses to AZD1222 COVID-19 vaccine. V lost 0 bases to trimming and J lost 6 bases, with 16 bases between them. This CDR3 comprises 15 residues. Per germline, CDR1 SGHKS and CDR2 YYEKEE (reference sequence). Findings and caveats of the study: Reports indicate that nearly half of spike-specific TCRs are directed at unmutated variant regions. Only six or seven AZD1222 recipients were seropositive at baseline.

Concerning this clone itself: Its antigen is undetermined.

Sequencing used immunoSEQ multiplex PCR; TCRdb keeps in-frame clones, though not all of them. The profile shows roughly 140,000 clones, roughly 90% of them singletons. The chain has TRBV5-5 and TRBJ2-7; D is possibly TRBD2 (6 bases). This receptor was taken from an adult who received the AZD1222 COVID-19 vaccine. The sequenced sample was peripheral blood, obtained 28 days after the second AZD1222 dose. The CDR3 is CASSLVAGPQGEQYF. DNA of the CDR3: TGTGCCAGCAGCTTGGTCGCGGGGCCCCAGGGCGAGCAGTACTTC.